These 6 T cell receptor beta chains were sequenced from one sample in a study of neurological immune-mediated disorders. Time point noted: longitudinal time-point 1 (baseline). TCRdb called the 5' RACE reads again in MiXCR, with one record for every CDR3 protein. This repertoire shows 71,000 or so distinct CDR3 sequences, roughly 15% found once; its top ten account for 4.6%. Sequencing used PBMCs. These receptors were collected from a female donor with HTLV-1-associated myelopathy (HAM/TSP).

This clonotype showed up many times. The rearrangement uses TRBV9 and TRBJ2-3, with D maybe TRBD2 (6 bases). The length of the CDR3 is 17 residues. The V end lost 4 bases, the J end lost 2 bases, and 20 bases lay between the germline ends. Germline lookup yields CDR1 SGDLS and CDR2 YYNGEE. The CDR3 sequence: CASSYTPAGPPTDTQYF. CDR3 in DNA: TGTGCCAGCAGCTACACTCCGGCGGGGCCCCCCACAGATACGCAGTATTTT.

In this sample, this clonotype turned up many times. The rearrangement links TRBV20-1 to TRBJ2-7; TRBD1 agrees at 7 bases. Per germline, CDR1 DFQATT and CDR2 SNEGSKA (reference sequence). CDR3 length: 14 amino acids. V dropped 4 bases and J dropped 1; count of bases not matched to a gene: 7. Written as DNA, the CDR3 is TGCAGTGCTACCCCCGGGACAGCTTCCTACGAGCAGTACTTC. Translated: CSATPGTASYEQYF.

This clonotype has a count of ten or more. The rearrangement uses TRBV6-6 and TRBJ2-3; perhaps TRBD2 as D (6 bases). The CDR3 covers 15 residues. Trimming left V 2 bases short and J 2 bases short, with 11 bases between. Germline CDR1 reads MNHNY; CDR2 reads SVGAGI (reference sequence). CDR3 DNA sequence: TGTGCCAGCAGTTACGGGCAGGGACTCACAGATACGCAGTATTTT. Its protein product is CASSYGQGLTDTQYF.

This clonotype was counted a few times. V is TRBV18 and J is TRBJ2-5, with unresolved D. Deletions cut 5 bases from V and 2 bases from J, with 12 bases between. The germline gives CDR1 KGHSH, CDR2 LQKENI. The CDR3 totals 14 residues. The CDR3 coding sequence is TGTGCCAGCTCAGTTTCAGGCGAACAAGAGACCCAGTACTTC. Protein sequence: CASSVSGEQETQYF.

This clonotype was detected ten times or more. The J gene is TRBJ1-3, the V gene TRBV7-9; TRBD1 might be the D (6 bases). V was cut by 3 bases and J by 3 bases, with 9 bases left in between. Germline CDR1 SEHNR, CDR2 FQNEAQ (reference sequence). The CDR3 loop spans 14 amino acids. For the CDR3, the DNA is TGTGCCAGCAGCTTGACAGGCGGTGGAAACACCATATATTTT. Translated, it gives CASSLTGGGNTIYF. Full variable domain (rest looked up from reference TRBV7-9 and TRBJ1-3): DTGVSQNPRHKITKRGQNVTFRCDPISEHNRLYWYRQTLGQGPEFLTYFQNEAQLEKSRLLSDRFSAERPKGSFSTLEIQRTEQGDSAMYLCASSLTGGGNTIYFGEGSWLTVV.

Within the sample, this clonotype is medium-sized. In nucleotides, the CDR3 is TGTGCCACCAGCAGAGTAGCCTTCAGACCTGGGGCAGATACGCAGTATTTT. Its translation: CATSRVAFRPGADTQYF. V gene TRBV15 combines with J gene TRBJ2-3; D unresolved. Germline V lookup: CDR1 LNHNV, CDR2 YYDKDF (reference sequence). This CDR3 spans 17 amino acids. The V and J ends lost 1 base and 4 bases respectively, with 18 bases between them.